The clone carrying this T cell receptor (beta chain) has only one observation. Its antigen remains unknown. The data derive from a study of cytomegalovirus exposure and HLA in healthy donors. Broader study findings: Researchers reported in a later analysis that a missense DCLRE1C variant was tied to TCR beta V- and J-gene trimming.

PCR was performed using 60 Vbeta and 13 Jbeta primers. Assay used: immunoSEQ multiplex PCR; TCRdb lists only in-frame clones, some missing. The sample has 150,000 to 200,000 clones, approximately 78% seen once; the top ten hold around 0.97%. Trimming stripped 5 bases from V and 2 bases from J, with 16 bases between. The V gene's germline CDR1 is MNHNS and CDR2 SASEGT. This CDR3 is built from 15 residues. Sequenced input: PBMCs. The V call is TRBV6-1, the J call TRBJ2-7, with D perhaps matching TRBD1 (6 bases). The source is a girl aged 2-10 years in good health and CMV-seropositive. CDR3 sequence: CASSLLQGIPYEQYF. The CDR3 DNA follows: TGTGCCAGCAGTCTTCTACAGGGTATTCCCTACGAGCAGTACTTC.